Below, 30 T cell receptor beta chains from the same sample are listed, as sequenced in a study of blood T cell repertoires in COVID-19 (dated by TCRdb to 2018 to 2020). The library was built by means of the immunoSEQ multiplex PCR assay. This immuneACCESS table, as held by TCRdb, lists in-frame sequences with V and J called but not all clones. Of the missing ones, under half trace to an unresolved V gene in checked studies; the others have no known cause. The sample contains some 200,000 clones, about 80% of them found a single time. The ten largest clones represent around 3.1% of the sample. The sample consisted of peripheral blood. The receptors were sampled from a woman aged 25 to 39 who had recovered from COVID-19.

V gene TRBV28 combines with J gene TRBJ1-6, with D perhaps matching TRBD1 (5 bases). Between the trimmed V and J ends, which lost 5 bases and 5 bases, there was a span of 13 bases. Germline values: CDR1 MDHEN, CDR2 SYDVKM. This CDR3 has 15 amino acids. The CDR3 spells CASSLLPTDNSPLHF. CDR3 nucleotides: TGTGCCAGCAGTCTCCTTCCGACAGATAATTCACCCCTCCACTTT.

This rearrangement joins TRBV5-1 to TRBJ1-4; 7 bases match TRBD1. CDR1 is SGHRS, CDR2 YFSETQ, per germline. CDR3 length: 15 amino acids. Germline trimming cut 0 bases from V and 5 bases from J; bases unmatched to any gene: 4. CDR3 amino acids: CASSLGSTGNEKLFF. CDR3 bases: TGCGCCAGCAGCTTGGGGTCGACAGGGAATGAAAAACTGTTTTTT.

About this clone itself: A junction end diverges from the germline sequence, so it may reflect a read error. The rearrangement joins TRBV5-1 to TRBJ1-4, with 9 nucleotides matching TRBD1. This CDR3 has 14 amino acids. Germline CDR1 reads SGHRS; CDR2 reads YFSETQ. CDR3 nucleotides: TGCGCCAGCAGGTTGGGACAGGGAAATGAAAAACTGTTTTTT. Translated, it gives CASRLGQGNEKLFF.

This chain joins TRBV4-2 and TRBJ2-2, with no clear D. The V end lost 3 bases, the J end lost 4 bases, and 24 bases lay between the germline ends. Germline assignment: CDR1 LGHNA and CDR2 YNFKEQ. The CDR3 contains 19 residues. The CDR3 here is CASSHPDPNLAGGTGELFF. CDR3 DNA: TGTGCCAGCAGCCATCCTGACCCGAACTTGGCTGGCGGCACCGGGGAGCTGTTTTTT.

The chain recombines TRBV6-1 with TRBJ2-7; the match to TRBD1 covers 10 bases. CDR3 size: 16 residues. The germline V gene encodes CDR1 MNHNS and CDR2 SASEGT. V trimming: 1 base; J trimming: 2 bases; junction bases outside the gene matches: 5. The DNA for the CDR3 is TGTGCCAGCAGTGAAGGTCCCGGGACAGGGGCCTACGAGCAGTACTTC. Its translation: CASSEGPGTGAYEQYF.

V is TRBV7-9 and J is TRBJ2-2; possibly TRBD1 for D (6 bases). This CDR3 region has 16 residues. The germline V gene has CDR1 SEHNR and CDR2 FQNEAQ (reference sequence). Trimming stripped 4 bases from V and 0 bases from J, with 12 bases between. CDR3 in amino acids: CASSSPTGANTGELFF. CDR3 DNA: TGTGCCAGCAGCTCACCGACAGGAGCGAACACCGGGGAGCTGTTTTTT.

The chain recombines TRBV27 with TRBJ2-2; D not resolved. Germline CDR1 MNHEY, CDR2 SMNVEV (reference sequence). The CDR3 contains 15 residues. Trimming removed 2 bases from V and 2 bases from J, with 9 bases in between. The CDR3 DNA reads TGTGCCAGCAGTTTAGTTTTTCCTAACACCGGGGAGCTGTTTTTT. Its translation is CASSLVFPNTGELFF.

V gene TRBV28 combines with J gene TRBJ2-7; D may be TRBD1 (6 bases). CDR3 length: 14 amino acids. Looked up from germline, CDR1 is MDHEN and CDR2 is SYDVKM. With 1 base removed from V and 7 bases from J, the gap between germline ends came to 14 bases. CDR3 bases: TGTGCCAGCAGTTTATCTTACTTACAGGGTGAGCAGTACTTC. Its protein product is CASSLSYLQGEQYF.

This clone has a single count. The chain joins TRBV28 to TRBJ2-7; a possible D gene is TRBD2 (6 bases). V lost 6 bases and J lost 3, with 18 bases in between. This CDR3 spans 15 amino acids. CDR1 MDHEN and CDR2 SYDVKM come from the germline V gene. The CDR3: CASSHGWGEGYEQYF. The CDR3 nucleotides are TGTGCCAGCAGCCATGGGTGGGGGGAAGGCTACGAGCAGTACTTC. The full variable domain, rest sourced from reference TRBV28 and TRBJ2-7, is DVKVTQSSRYLVKRTGEKVFLECVQDMDHENMFWYRQDPGLGLRLIYFSYDVKMKEKGDIPEGYSVSREKKERFSLILESASTNQTSMYLCASSHGWGEGYEQYFGPGTRLTVT.

The CDR3 nucleotides read TGTGCCAGCAGCCTTGGGGTCGGGAGCGAGCAGTACTTC. Protein: CASSLGVGSEQYF. This chain uses TRBV9 with TRBJ2-7; TRBD2 is a possible D gene (6 bases). CDR1 and CDR2 from the germline V gene are SGDLS and YYNGEE. CDR3 length: 13 residues. Trimming took 4 bases from V and 6 from J, leaving 14 bases between them.

The chain has TRBV30 and TRBJ1-5, with 7 bases fitting TRBD1. This CDR3 is built from 15 residues. Germline loops: CDR1 GTSNPN, CDR2 SVGIG (reference sequence). V lost 2 bases and J lost 3; bases outside the gene matches: 7. CDR3: CAWSTGQVINQPQHF. CDR3 DNA sequence: TGTGCCTGGAGTACTGGACAGGTCATCAATCAGCCCCAGCATTTT.

The chain carries TRBV14 and TRBJ2-7; D gene ambiguous. The CDR3 has 15 amino acids. Germline V lookup: CDR1 SGHDN, CDR2 FVKESK. Trimming removed 0 bases from V and 2 bases from J, with 11 bases in between. The CDR3 loop reads CASSQDLPRAYEQYF. The CDR3 nucleotides read TGTGCCAGCAGCCAAGATTTGCCACGGGCCTACGAGCAGTACTTC.

The V call is TRBV28, the J call TRBJ2-4; 8 nucleotides align to TRBD1. Germline CDR1 reads MDHEN; CDR2 reads SYDVKM. This CDR3 is built from 15 residues. V dropped 2 bases and J dropped 8; count of bases not matched to a gene: 8. The CDR3, as DNA: TGTGCCAGCAGTTTAGGCCCAGGGGGCACGTACATTCAGTACTTC. Translation: CASSLGPGGTYIQYF.

The V gene is TRBV13, the J gene TRBJ1-2; possibly TRBD1 for D (5 bases). The CDR3 spans 14 residues. Germline CDR1 PRHDT, CDR2 FYEKMQ (reference sequence). V was shortened by 10 bases and J by 3 bases, with 18 bases between the two germline ends. CDR3 sequence: CATLPSGEDYGYTF. In nucleotides, the CDR3 is TGTGCCACCCTACCATCGGGGGAAGACTATGGCTACACCTTC.

This chain connects TRBV3-1 (or the pseudogene TRBV3-2) to TRBJ1-2, with TRBD1 matching over 7 bases. This CDR3 has 14 residues. V lost 0 bases, J lost 3 bases, and 1 base stayed unmatched. The germline V gene has CDR1 LGHDT and CDR2 YNNKEL (reference sequence). CDR3 loop: CASSQEGTDYGYTF. DNA of the CDR3: TGTGCCAGCAGCCAAGAAGGGACAGACTATGGCTACACCTTC.

The rearrangement links TRBV5-1 to TRBJ2-5; TRBD1 might be the D (6 bases). The germline V gene has CDR1 SGHRS and CDR2 YFSETQ. The V end was cut by 4 bases, the J end by 2 bases, with 9 bases between. The CDR3 length is 13 residues. CDR3 DNA sequence: TGCGCCAGCAGCGGCCAGGGGCAAGAGACCCAGTACTTC. Its protein is CASSGQGQETQYF. Together with reference TRBV5-1 and TRBJ2-5, the CDR3 gives the full variable domain: KAGVTQTPRYLIKTRGQQVTLSCSPISGHRSVSWYQQTPGQGLQFLFEYFSETQRNKGNFPGRFSGRQFSNSRSEMNVSTLELGDSALYLCASSGQGQETQYFGPGTRLLVL.

In the case of this clone: The DNA is left out, because the CDR3 cannot be placed on it with certainty; the CDR3 is given as TCRdb lists it. V is TRBV27 and J is TRBJ2-1; the table's TRBD2 call for D was not verified on the DNA. The CDR3 is 13 residues long, ends included. Germline V lookup: CDR1 MNHEY, CDR2 SMNVEV (reference sequence). The CDR3 spells CASTSAAGRGQFF.

The chain combines TRBV5-1 with TRBJ2-3, with 8 bases matching TRBD1. Germline CDR1 and CDR2: SGHRS and YFSETQ. With 2 bases clipped from V and 4 bases from J, the junction kept 6 bases outside the gene matches. This CDR3 spans 15 amino acids. The CDR3 loop reads CASSFLTGVPDTQYF. In DNA, the CDR3 is TGCGCCAGCAGCTTCTTGACAGGGGTTCCAGATACGCAGTATTTT.

The genes are TRBV2 and TRBJ2-2; D is undetermined. The CDR3 loop spans 15 amino acids. In germline, CDR1 is SNHLY, CDR2 FYNNEI. V was trimmed by 3 bases and J by 4 bases, leaving 12 bases between them. The chain's CDR3 is CASSEVQPGTGELFF. CDR3 bases: TGTGCCAGCAGTGAGGTCCAACCGGGCACCGGGGAGCTGTTTTTT.

CDR3 nucleotide sequence: TGTGCCAGCAGCCAGATCCAGGGGGCGGTGGTGTACGAGCAGTACTTC. Amino acid sequence: CASSQIQGAVVYEQYF. The V gene is TRBV5-6, the J gene TRBJ2-7; 8 bases line up with TRBD1. V shed 4 bases and J 4 bases; nucleotides not matched to a gene: 13. The germline V gene encodes CDR1 SGHDT and CDR2 YYEEEE. CDR3 length: 16 amino acids.

The V and J genes are TRBV3-1 (or the pseudogene TRBV3-2) and TRBJ1-5; no clear D gene. This CDR3 comprises 15 residues. The V gene lost 0 bases and the J gene lost 0 bases, with 6 bases spanning the gap. Germline assignment: CDR1 LGHDT and CDR2 YNNKEL (reference sequence). The CDR3 is CASSQDLYSNQPQHF. The CDR3 region has the DNA TGTGCCAGCAGCCAAGACCTTTATAGCAATCAGCCCCAGCATTTT.

This rearrangement joins TRBV11-2 to TRBJ1-3, with TRBD1 matching over 7 bases. V was pared by 6 bases and J by 3 bases, with 5 bases of the junction left unmatched. The length of the CDR3 is 14 residues. The germline CDR1 and CDR2 sequences are SGHAT and FQNNGV. Here the CDR3 DNA reads TGTGCCAGCAGGTCAACAGGGGTTGGAAACACCATATATTTT. Residues: CASRSTGVGNTIYF.

The chain uses TRBV30 and TRBJ1-2, with D perhaps TRBD1 (5 bases). Per germline, CDR1 GTSNPN and CDR2 SVGIG (reference sequence). This CDR3 has 13 residues. V lost 4 bases to trimming and J lost 6 bases, with 15 bases between them. The CDR3 reads CAWMGGLGDGYTF. CDR3 in DNA: TGTGCCTGGATGGGGGGATTGGGGGATGGCTACACCTTC.

The chain links TRBV7-3 to TRBJ2-1; the match to TRBD2 covers 12 bases. Germline loops: CDR1 SGHTA, CDR2 FQGTGA. Trimming at V came to 0 bases and at J to 7 bases, leaving 4 bases not matched to a gene. The CDR3 contains 16 residues. The CDR3 loop reads CASSLTSSGRENEQFF. DNA of the CDR3: TGTGCCAGCAGCTTAACGTCTAGCGGGAGGGAGAATGAGCAGTTCTTC.

J is TRBJ2-7 and V is TRBV11-3; 10 nucleotides align to TRBD2. Germline values: CDR1 SGHNT, CDR2 YENEEA. After removal of 4 bases from V and 0 bases from J, the junction contained 12 bases not matched to a gene. This CDR3 has 18 amino acids. The CDR3 spells CASSSGPLLAGTSYEQYF. Here the CDR3 DNA reads TGTGCCAGCAGCTCAGGACCGTTACTAGCGGGGACCTCCTACGAGCAGTACTTC.

V and J are TRBV4-1 and TRBJ2-7, with D possibly matching TRBD1 (5 bases). Trimming took 0 bases from V and 0 from J, leaving 9 bases between them. In germline, CDR1 is MGHRA, CDR2 YSYEKL. The length of the CDR3 is 15 residues. The CDR3 DNA reads TGCGCCAGCAGCCAAGATTACAGGAGCTCCTACGAGCAGTACTTC. This encodes CASSQDYRSSYEQYF.

For this clone: No conserved phenylalanine or tryptophan ends this CDR3, so it is likely a read error. No DNA is shown, since the ends of the CDR3 on it are uncertain; the CDR3 is the one TCRdb lists. The V call is TRBV6-1, the J call TRBJ2-7; the table's D call TRBD1 went unverified against the DNA. The CDR3 comprises 11 residues, both ends counted. Germline CDR1 MNHNS, CDR2 SASEGT. This CDR3 reads CASSEGRGPII.

J is TRBJ1-5 and V is TRBV21-1; TRBD1, the table's D call, lacks a check against the DNA. TRBV21-1 is designated a pseudogene. The CDR3 contains 17 residues. DNA of the CDR3: TGTGCCAGCAGCAAAGTAAAGAGTGGGGCAGAACATCAGCCCCAGCATTTT. Translated, it gives CASSKVKSGAEHQPQHF.

The V and J genes are TRBV20-1 and TRBJ2-1; D unclear. V lost 8 bases and J lost 7, with 12 bases in between. Germline lookup yields CDR1 DFQATT and CDR2 SNEGSKA (reference sequence). The CDR3 is 11 amino acids. This chain's CDR3 is CSSGPTNEQFF. The CDR3 nucleotides read TGCAGTAGTGGCCCCACGAATGAGCAGTTCTTC.

The chain carries TRBV7-9 and TRBJ2-2, with a possible D match to TRBD1 (5 bases). Germline loops: CDR1 SEHNR, CDR2 FQNEAQ (reference sequence). V lost 5 bases and J 3 bases, leaving 16 bases between the germline ends. The CDR3 is 16 residues long. CDR3 in amino acids: CASSPWGGRDTGELFF. The DNA of the CDR3 is TGTGCCAGCAGCCCATGGGGCGGCCGGGACACCGGGGAGCTGTTTTTT.